These T cell receptor beta chains were read from a single sample in a study of T cells in Graves' hyperthyroidism and ophthalmopathy. In TCRdb, the multiplex PCR reads were re-called with MiXCR into one record per CDR3 protein. The sample holds a few hundred thousand distinct CDR3 sequences, around 15% seen once. Sequencing was carried out using blood. The receptors derive from a woman in her thirties or forties with Graves' hyperthyroidism. Both conserved end residues are part of each CDR3. A D gene is named only where the DNA matches it firmly. Rows give clone size only sometimes, using once, few, many, or a class for an expanded clone.

size,J,V,D,CDR3,DNA
many,TRBJ2-3,TRBV19,.,CASSTSPQGGSTQYF,TGTGCCAGTAGTACATCGCCACAGGGAGGGAGTACGCAGTATTTT
few,TRBJ2-5,TRBV15,.,CATSREARGQETQYF,TGTGCCACCAGCAGAGAGGCGCGCGGCCAAGAGACCCAGTACTTC
many,TRBJ2-5,TRBV5-4,.,CASTPPGSETQYF,TGTGCCAGCACCCCTCCAGGATCCGAGACCCAGTACTTC
.,TRBJ2-3,TRBV6-2/TRBV6-3,.,CASSSSTRAPTDTQYF,TGTGCCAGCAGTTCGTCGACTAGGGCCCCCACAGATACGCAGTATTTT
many,TRBJ2-7,TRBV20-1,TRBD1,CSALTGGSYEQYF,TGCAGTGCTCTAACAGGGGGCTCCTACGAGCAGTACTTC
many,TRBJ2-3,TRBV12-3/TRBV12-4,.,CASSRQEPSHTQYF,TGTGCCAGCAGTCGACAGGAACCCTCACATACGCAGTATTTT
many,TRBJ1-2,TRBV18,.,CASSRDMNGYTF,TGTGCCAGCTCCCGGGACATGAATGGCTACACCTTC
many,TRBJ2-5,TRBV6-5,TRBD2,CASSYMSSGRGETQYF,TGTGCCAGCAGTTATATGTCTAGCGGGAGAGGAGAGACCCAGTACTTC
few,TRBJ2-7,TRBV20-1,TRBD1,CSARKDRGASYEQYF,TGCAGTGCTAGAAAGGACAGGGGAGCCTCCTACGAGCAGTACTTC
.,TRBJ1-2,TRBV5-6,TRBD1,CASLGQGAFGYTF,TGTGCCAGCCTAGGGCAGGGGGCGTTTGGCTACACCTTC
many,TRBJ2-1,TRBV20-1,TRBD2,CSAPTLAGGNNEQFF,TGCAGTGCCCCAACTTTGGCGGGAGGCAACAATGAGCAGTTCTTC